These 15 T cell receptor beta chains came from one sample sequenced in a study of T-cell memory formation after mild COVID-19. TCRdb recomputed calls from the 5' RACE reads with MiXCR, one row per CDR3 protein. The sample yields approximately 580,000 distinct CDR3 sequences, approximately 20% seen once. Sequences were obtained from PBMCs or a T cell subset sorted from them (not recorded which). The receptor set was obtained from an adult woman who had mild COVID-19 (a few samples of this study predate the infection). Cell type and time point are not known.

CDR3 amino acids: CASSVQGQGAYEQYF. In DNA form, the CDR3 reads TGTGCCAGCAGCGTACAGGGACAGGGGGCCTACGAGCAGTACTTC. The chain employs TRBV9 and TRBJ2-7; 11 bases are shared with TRBD1. Germline values: CDR1 SGDLS, CDR2 YYNGEE. J gave up 2 bases and V 1 base, and 2 bases lay outside the gene matches. The CDR3 runs 15 residues.

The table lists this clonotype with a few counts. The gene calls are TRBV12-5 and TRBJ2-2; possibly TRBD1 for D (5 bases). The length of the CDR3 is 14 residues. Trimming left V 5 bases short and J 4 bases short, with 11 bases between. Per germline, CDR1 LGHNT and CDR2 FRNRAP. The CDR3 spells CASGTRTPTGELFF. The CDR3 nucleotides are TGTGCTAGTGGTACCAGGACACCCACCGGGGAGCTGTTTTTT.

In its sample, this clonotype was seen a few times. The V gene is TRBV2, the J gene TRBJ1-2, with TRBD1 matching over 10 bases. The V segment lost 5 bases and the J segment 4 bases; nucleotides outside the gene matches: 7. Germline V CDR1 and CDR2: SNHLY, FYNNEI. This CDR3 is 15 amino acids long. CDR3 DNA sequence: TGTGCCAGCAGTCCGACAGGGGGCGCGGTCTATGGCTACACCTTC. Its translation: CASSPTGGAVYGYTF. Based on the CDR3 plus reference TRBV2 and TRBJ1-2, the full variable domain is EPEVTQTPSHQVTQMGQEVILRCVPISNHLYFYWYRQILGQKVEFLVSFYNNEISEKSEIFDDQFSVERPDGSNFTLKIRSTKLEDSAMYFCASSPTGGAVYGYTFGSGTRLTVV.

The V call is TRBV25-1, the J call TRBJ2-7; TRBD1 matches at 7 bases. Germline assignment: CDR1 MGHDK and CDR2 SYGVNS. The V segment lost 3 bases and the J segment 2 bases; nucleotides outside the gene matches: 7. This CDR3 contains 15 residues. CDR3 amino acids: CASSDFRDRPYEQYF. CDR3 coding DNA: TGTGCCAGCAGTGATTTCCGGGACAGACCCTACGAGCAGTACTTC.

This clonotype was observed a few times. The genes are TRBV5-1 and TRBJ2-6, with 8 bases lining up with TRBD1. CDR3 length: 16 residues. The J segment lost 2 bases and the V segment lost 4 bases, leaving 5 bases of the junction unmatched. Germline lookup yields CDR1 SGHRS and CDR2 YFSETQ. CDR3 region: CASSQDRVAGANVLTF. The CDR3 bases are TGCGCCAGCAGCCAGGACAGGGTAGCTGGGGCCAACGTCCTGACTTTC.

The CDR3 nucleotides are TGTGCCAGCAGCCAGCACCGCGGGACCCAGTACTTC. It is translated as CASSQHRGTQYF. The chain uses TRBV3-1 and TRBJ2-5; D uncertain. This CDR3 has 12 amino acids. Deletions cut 3 bases from V and 7 bases from J, with 9 bases between. Germline assignment: CDR1 LGHDT and CDR2 YNNKEL (reference sequence).

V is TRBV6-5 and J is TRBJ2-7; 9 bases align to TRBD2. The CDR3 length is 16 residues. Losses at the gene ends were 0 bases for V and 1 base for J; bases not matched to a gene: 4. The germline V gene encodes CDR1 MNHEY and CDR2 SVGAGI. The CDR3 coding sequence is TGTGCCAGCAGTTACTCGAGCGGGGGGTCGTCCTACGAGCAGTACTTC. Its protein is CASSYSSGGSSYEQYF.

CDR3 coding DNA: TGTGCTAGTGGCCTAAGGGGGGCGGGCACTGAAGCTTTCTTT. Translated: CASGLRGAGTEAFF. This chain links TRBV12-5 with TRBJ1-1, with D tentatively TRBD1 (6 bases). Per germline, CDR1 LGHNT and CDR2 FRNRAP. Trimming cost V 6 bases and J 4 bases, with 15 bases left between them. CDR3 length equals 14 residues.

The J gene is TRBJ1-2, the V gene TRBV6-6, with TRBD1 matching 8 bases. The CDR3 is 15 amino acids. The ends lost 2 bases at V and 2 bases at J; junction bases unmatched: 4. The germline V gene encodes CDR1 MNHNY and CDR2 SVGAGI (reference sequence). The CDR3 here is CASSYQTGVNYGYTF. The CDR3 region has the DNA TGTGCCAGCAGTTACCAGACAGGGGTGAACTATGGCTACACCTTC.

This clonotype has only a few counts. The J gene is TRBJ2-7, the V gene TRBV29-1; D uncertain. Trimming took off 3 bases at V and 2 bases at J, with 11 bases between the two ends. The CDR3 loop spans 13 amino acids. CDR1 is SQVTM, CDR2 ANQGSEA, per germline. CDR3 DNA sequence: TGCAGCGTTGAGACACCTAGAACCTACGAGCAGTACTTC. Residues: CSVETPRTYEQYF.

CDR3 nucleotide sequence: TGTGCCTGGAGTGTACATCGGGGCACCTATGGCTACACCTTC. This gives the protein CAWSVHRGTYGYTF. The genes are TRBV30 and TRBJ1-2, with TRBD1 as a possible D gene (5 bases). The CDR3 consists of 14 residues. V was pared by 0 bases and J by 4 bases, with 12 bases between. The germline V gene encodes CDR1 GTSNPN and CDR2 SVGIG (reference sequence).

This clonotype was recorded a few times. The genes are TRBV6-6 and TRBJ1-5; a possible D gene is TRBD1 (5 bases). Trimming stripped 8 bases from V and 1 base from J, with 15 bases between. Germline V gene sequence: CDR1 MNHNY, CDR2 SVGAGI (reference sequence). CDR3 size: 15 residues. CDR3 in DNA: TGTGCCAGCGTCTACGGGGGAGGAAGCAATCAGCCCCAGCATTTT. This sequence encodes CASVYGGGSNQPQHF.

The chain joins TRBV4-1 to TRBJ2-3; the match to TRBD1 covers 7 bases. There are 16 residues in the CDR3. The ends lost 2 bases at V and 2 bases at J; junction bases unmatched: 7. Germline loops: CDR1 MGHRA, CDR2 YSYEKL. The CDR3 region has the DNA TGCGCCAGCAGCCAAACCACCGGGACAGTCACAGATACGCAGTATTTT. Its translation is CASSQTTGTVTDTQYF.

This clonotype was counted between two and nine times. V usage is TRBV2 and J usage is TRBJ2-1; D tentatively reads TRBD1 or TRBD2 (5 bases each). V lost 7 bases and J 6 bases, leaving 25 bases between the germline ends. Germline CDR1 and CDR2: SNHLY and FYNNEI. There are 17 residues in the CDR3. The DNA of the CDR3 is TGTGCCAGCACATATCGGGAACGGGGCCTTCCTACCAATGAGCAGTTCTTC. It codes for CASTYRERGLPTNEQFF.

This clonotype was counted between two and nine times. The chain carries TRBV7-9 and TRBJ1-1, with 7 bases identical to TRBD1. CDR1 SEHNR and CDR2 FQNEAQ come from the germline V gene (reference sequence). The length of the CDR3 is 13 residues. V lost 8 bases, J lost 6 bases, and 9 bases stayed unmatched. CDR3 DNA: TGTGCCAGCCATTATTACAGGGGACCTGAAGCTTTCTTT. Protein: CASHYYRGPEAFF.